This TCR beta chain emerged from a study of Ad26.COV2.S vaccination and SARS-CoV-2 variants. Study as a whole: Into the muscle, Ad26.COV2.S was dosed once or twice, 56 days apart.

The method was immunoSEQ multiplex PCR; TCRdb's version includes in-frame clones alone and lacks a portion of them. The repertoire consists of some 340,000 clones, with about 82% occurring once and the leading ten covering 1.5% to 2.5%. As for treatment: about 20 received Ad26.COV2.S at low or high dose, single or two shots; 5 received placebo; per-sample allocation not given. Day 63 after the first injection of vaccine or placebo was the sampling time. Of note for this clone: Its antigen is undetermined.

The CDR3 spans 13 residues. CDR1 and CDR2 (germline): GTSNPN, SVGIG (reference sequence). Trimming removed 2 bases from V and 1 base from J, with 8 bases in between. Whole-study findings and limits: Recipients of either vaccine or placebo displayed similar breadth of non-spike TCRs. Total responses of T cells may have been underestimated by the analyses of TCR breadth and depth. After vaccination, substantial breadth of spike-specific CD8+ and CD4+ responses was reported.

The sequence came from a person aged 18 to 59 who received the Ad26.COV2.S COVID-19 vaccine or a placebo. The rearrangement links TRBV30 to TRBJ1-1; D gene ambiguous. Sequenced material: peripheral blood, taken in a trial of Ad26.COV2.S vaccine versus placebo. DNA for the CDR3: TGTGCCTGGAGTATCCGTGCGAACACTGAAGCTTTCTTT. Its translation: CAWSIRANTEAFF.